The 20 T cell receptor beta chains listed next were all sequenced from one sample in a study of blood T cell repertoires in COVID-19. The data were produced by immunoSEQ multiplex PCR, yet TCRdb's version contains in-frame clones alone and is incomplete. The repertoire holds over 200,000 clones, with around 85% as singletons. The sample taken for sequencing was PBMCs or T cells enriched from blood (not recorded which). These receptors were taken from a middle-aged man who had recovered from COVID-19.

The chain is built from TRBV4-1 and TRBJ2-7; perhaps TRBD2 as D (6 bases). The CDR3 is 17 residues long. The germline gives CDR1 MGHRA, CDR2 YSYEKL. V lost 2 bases and J lost 0, with 17 bases in between. As DNA, the CDR3 is TGCGCCAGCAGCCAAATAGCTTACGCGGGATCCTCCTACGAGCAGTACTTC. Translating gives CASSQIAYAGSSYEQYF.

The V gene is TRBV12-3 or TRBV12-4, the J gene TRBJ2-2; D is possibly TRBD2 (5 bases). The germline V and J ends were trimmed by 3 bases and 7 bases, with 9 bases remaining between them. The length of the CDR3 is 13 residues. The CDR3 region is CASSFRSGGELFF. The CDR3 region has the DNA TGTGCCAGCAGTTTTAGGAGCGGCGGGGAGCTGTTTTTT.

The rearrangement joins TRBV5-1 to TRBJ1-6, with a tentative D call TRBD1 (6 bases). The CDR3 is 14 amino acids. Germline-derived CDR1 and CDR2 are SGHRS and YFSETQ. Trimming shortened V by 1 base and J by 7 bases, and 9 bases separated the two germline ends. The CDR3 nucleotides are TGCGCCAGCAGCTTGAGGCAGGGGAATTCACCCCTCCACTTT. Protein: CASSLRQGNSPLHF.

The CDR3 bases are TGCAGCGCACAGGGACCCTCGGGGGGAGGCTACGAGCAGTACTTC. Translating gives CSAQGPSGGGYEQYF. The J gene is TRBJ2-7, the V gene TRBV29-1; D perhaps matches TRBD2 (7 bases). V was cut by 7 bases and J by 3 bases, with 22 bases left in between. The CDR3 runs 15 residues. Germline CDR1 is SQVTM and CDR2 is ANQGSEA.

The chain links TRBV11-2 to TRBJ1-5; 7 bases map to TRBD1. Germline V gene lookup returns CDR1 SGHAT and CDR2 FQNNGV. This CDR3 has 15 residues. Losses at the gene ends were 5 bases for V and 3 bases for J; bases not matched to a gene: 7. The CDR3 sequence: CASSTLQGPNQPQHF. As DNA, the CDR3 is TGTGCCAGCAGCACATTACAGGGGCCCAATCAGCCCCAGCATTTT. Together with reference TRBV11-2 and TRBJ1-5, the CDR3 gives the full variable domain: EAGVAQSPRYKIIEKRQSVAFWCNPISGHATLYWYQQILGQGPKLLIQFQNNGVVDDSQLPKDRFSAERLKGVDSTLKIQPAKLEDSAVYLCASSTLQGPNQPQHFGDGTRLSIL.

The chain links TRBV3-1 (or the pseudogene TRBV3-2) to TRBJ2-1; weak D call: TRBD1 (5 bases). CDR1 is LGHDT, CDR2 YNNKEL, per germline (reference sequence). This CDR3 spans 14 amino acids. V gave up 2 bases and J gave up 1 base, with 6 bases separating them. The CDR3 loop reads CASSQQGSYNEQFF. CDR3 nucleotides: TGTGCCAGCAGCCAACAGGGATCCTACAATGAGCAGTTCTTC.

The chain recombines TRBV6-5 with TRBJ2-2; perhaps TRBD1 as D (5 bases). Germline values: CDR1 MNHEY, CDR2 SVGAGI. CDR3 length equals 12 residues. V was cut by 6 bases and J by 6 bases, with 8 bases left in between. CDR3 loop: CASSTGPGELFF. The CDR3 coding sequence is TGTGCCAGCAGCACAGGCCCCGGGGAGCTGTTTTTT.

The rearrangement joins TRBV27 to TRBJ2-7; 7 nucleotides agree with TRBD1. V shed 5 bases and J 4 bases; nucleotides not matched to a gene: 8. CDR3 length equals 14 residues. CDR1 and CDR2 from the germline V gene are MNHEY and SMNVEV (reference sequence). The CDR3 DNA reads as TGTGCCAGCAGTCGGTATGGGACAGTTTACGAGCAGTACTTC. Translation: CASSRYGTVYEQYF.

This chain connects TRBV7-8 to TRBJ1-5, with TRBD1 as a possible D gene (5 bases). This CDR3 is built from 15 residues. In germline, CDR1 is SGHVS, CDR2 FQNEAQ. Trimming left V 5 bases short and J 3 bases short, with 14 bases between. The CDR3 sequence: CASSPAGQVNQPQHF. For the CDR3, the DNA is TGTGCCAGCAGCCCCGCCGGACAAGTCAATCAGCCCCAGCATTTT.

The V call is TRBV24-1, the J call TRBJ2-7, with a weak D call TRBD1 (5 bases). The CDR3 sequence is 13 residues long. V was clipped by 2 bases and J by 5 bases, with 9 bases between them. Germline loops: CDR1 KGHDR, CDR2 SFDVKD. This chain's CDR3 is CATSDSGWNEQYF. As DNA, the CDR3 is TGTGCCACCAGTGATTCAGGGTGGAACGAGCAGTACTTC.

The chain carries TRBV19 and TRBJ1-1, with TRBD1 as a possible D gene (6 bases). Per germline, CDR1 LNHDA and CDR2 SQIVND (reference sequence). CDR3 length: 12 residues. Trimming stripped 7 bases from V and 5 bases from J, with 11 bases between. The CDR3 DNA is TGTGCCAGTACAGGGGAGTCGACTGAAGCTTTCTTT. Protein sequence: CASTGESTEAFF.

The chain recombines TRBV11-2 with TRBJ1-1; D may be TRBD1 (5 bases). CDR3 length equals 15 residues. Trimming left V 0 bases short and J 4 bases short, with 12 bases between. Germline V gives CDR1 SGHAT, CDR2 FQNNGV. The CDR3 DNA follows: TGTGCCAGCAGCTTAGATCTTCGGGGGGGCACTGAAGCTTTCTTT. It is translated as CASSLDLRGGTEAFF.

The CDR3, as DNA: TGTGCCAGCAGTGAAGCGGGACATCCCACTGAAGCTTTCTTT. Its protein is CASSEAGHPTEAFF. The chain is built from TRBV6-1 and TRBJ1-1, with D perhaps TRBD1 (6 bases). V lost 0 bases and J lost 4, with 9 bases in between. Per germline, CDR1 MNHNS and CDR2 SASEGT. CDR3 size: 14 residues.

The V gene is TRBV5-1, the J gene TRBJ1-4; 10 nucleotides line up with TRBD1. With V trimmed by 4 bases and J by 7 bases, 4 bases remained unmatched. The CDR3 extends over 14 amino acids. Germline V gene data show CDR1 as SGHRS and CDR2 as YFSETQ. CDR3 nucleotides: TGCGCCAGCAGCACGGGACAGGGGAGTGAAAAACTGTTTTTT. Translated: CASSTGQGSEKLFF.

V and J are TRBV19 and TRBJ2-2; a weak D match, TRBD2 (5 bases). Germline assignment: CDR1 LNHDA and CDR2 SQIVND (reference sequence). The CDR3 is made up of 15 amino acids. V was trimmed by 3 bases and J by 4 bases, leaving 12 bases between them. CDR3 bases: TGTGCCAGTAGTATTGGACCCAGCGGCACCGGGGAGCTGTTTTTT. Encoded protein: CASSIGPSGTGELFF.

The J gene is TRBJ2-4, the V gene TRBV7-2; 8 bases line up with TRBD2. This CDR3 region has 15 residues. The germline V gene has CDR1 SGHTA and CDR2 FQGNSA. Trimming cost V 5 bases and J 7 bases; bases outside gene matches: 10. CDR3 DNA: TGTGCCAGCAGCCCAGGGCCGGGAGGGCGTAACATTCAGTACTTC. Protein: CASSPGPGGRNIQYF.

This sequence joins TRBV10-3 and TRBJ2-7; 8 nucleotides match TRBD2. CDR1 and CDR2 (germline): ENHRY, SYGVKD. This CDR3 is 14 amino acids long. V shed 6 bases, J shed 2 bases, and the junction held 6 bases outside the gene matches. The CDR3 here is CAISLAGETYEQYF. The CDR3 coding sequence is TGTGCCATCAGCCTAGCGGGTGAAACCTACGAGCAGTACTTC.

The chain combines TRBV19 with TRBJ2-6; TRBD2 is a possible D gene (6 bases). The germline V gene encodes CDR1 LNHDA and CDR2 SQIVND (reference sequence). The length of the CDR3 is 14 residues. V was clipped by 6 bases and J by 0 bases, with 6 bases between them. The chain's CDR3 is CASRGGSGANVLTF. CDR3 bases: TGTGCCAGTAGGGGGGGCTCTGGGGCCAACGTCCTGACTTTC.

This clone was seen a single time. The chain joins TRBV28 to TRBJ1-2; unclear D gene. Deletions cut 6 bases from V and 3 bases from J, with 14 bases between. Per the germline V gene, CDR1 is MDHEN and CDR2 is SYDVKM. The CDR3 sequence is 14 residues long. Written as DNA, the CDR3 is TGTGCCAGCAGCCGGAGTAGTCTTGACTATGGCTACACCTTC. The encoded protein is CASSRSSLDYGYTF.

Concerning this clone itself: The same CDR3 also results from other DNA sequences found in this sample. The V gene is TRBV19, the J gene TRBJ1-1; 11 bases are a match to TRBD1. Looked up from germline, CDR1 is LNHDA and CDR2 is SQIVND (reference sequence). This CDR3 is 14 amino acids long. Trimming cost V 3 bases and J 4 bases; bases outside gene matches: 1. CDR3 protein: CASSIGTGGTEAFF. The CDR3 DNA follows: TGTGCCAGTAGTATTGGGACAGGGGGCACTGAAGCTTTCTTT.